Described below is a single T cell receptor beta chain sequence and its context. This clonotype was seen once. No antigen is known for it. Sequence at one end of the junction differs from germline and may be a read error. As a first step, CD3+ T cells were rested overnight at 2.5 million to 3 million cells/mL in RPMI 1640 lacking fetal bovine serum. CD3+ T cells were isolated from PBMCs with MACS immunomagnetic beads following the manufacturer's instructions. These data are taken from a study of T cell repertoires and leukemia-associated antigens (dated by TCRdb to 2018 to 2020). For the study in its entirety: Each sample yielded about 5.1 to 7 million read pairs and about 3.3 to 5.0 million effective reads, 15 million to 20 million effective reads overall. In vitro peptide stimulation of healthy T cells was used with the aim of identifying the antigen recognized by a TCR Vbeta21 clone previously found in CML patients.

CDR1 and CDR2 are read off the germline V gene as SGHTA and FQGTGA. The CDR3 goes from the cysteine to the phenylalanine over 16 residues. CDR3 DNA only is kept here, 48 bases in frame from base 1. TRIzol reagent was used to extract total RNA from the cultured T cells. 5' rapid amplification of cDNA ends (5'RACE) was used to amplify TCRbeta libraries from RNA. Before sequencing, Qubit, an Agilent instrument, and quantitative PCR were used to check library concentration and integrity. Qualified libraries were sequenced on Illumina HiSeq or MiSeq by a commercial service provider. The study's own analysis went as follows. MiXCR version 1.8.2 was used to identify TCR sequences in each sample. For a clone to be considered qualified, a CDR3 longer than four amino acids, an in-frame nucleotide length, and the absence of a stop codon were required. A read counted as effective if the read contained the complete CDR3 structure. Expanded clones were validated by RT-PCR with 24 Vbeta primers, GeneScan spectratyping, and Sanger sequencing. TCRdb handled the public reads itself, with Q25 trimming in fastp and clone calling in MiXCR, and kept productive beta chains. Rows with one shared CDR3 protein collapse into an entry with the most common genes and DNA. None of the V and J calls come from the authors' own analysis; TCRdb made them. The sample has some 13,000 distinct CDR3 sequences on record, approximately 38% of them singletons. Nearly 9.5% of the sample is in the top ten clones.

General conclusions and limits of the study: The antigen specificity and function of the expanded clones were not directly tested and needed further investigation. Numbers of Vbeta genes (roughly 63), Jbeta genes (around 13), VDJ rearrangements and unique CDR3s did not differ significantly among the four groups.

The V and J segments used are TRBV7-3 and TRBJ2-2; matching of 5 bases hints at TRBD2 as the D gene. Sequenced sample: CD3+ T cells sorted from blood and cultured. The sequence derives from a female donor in good health. In nucleotides, the sequence is TGTGCCAGCAGCTTAAGGGGAAACGCGAGCACCGGGGAGCCGTTTTTT. It encodes CASSLRGNASTGEPFF. The CDR3, completed at both ends by the reference TRBV7-3 and TRBJ2-2 genes, gives the full variable domain GAGVSQTPSNKVTEKGKYVELRCDPISGHTALYWYRQSLGQGPEFLIYFQGTGAADDSGLPNDRFFAVRPEGSVSTLKIQRTERGDSAVYLCASSLRGNASTGEPFFGEGSRLTVL.